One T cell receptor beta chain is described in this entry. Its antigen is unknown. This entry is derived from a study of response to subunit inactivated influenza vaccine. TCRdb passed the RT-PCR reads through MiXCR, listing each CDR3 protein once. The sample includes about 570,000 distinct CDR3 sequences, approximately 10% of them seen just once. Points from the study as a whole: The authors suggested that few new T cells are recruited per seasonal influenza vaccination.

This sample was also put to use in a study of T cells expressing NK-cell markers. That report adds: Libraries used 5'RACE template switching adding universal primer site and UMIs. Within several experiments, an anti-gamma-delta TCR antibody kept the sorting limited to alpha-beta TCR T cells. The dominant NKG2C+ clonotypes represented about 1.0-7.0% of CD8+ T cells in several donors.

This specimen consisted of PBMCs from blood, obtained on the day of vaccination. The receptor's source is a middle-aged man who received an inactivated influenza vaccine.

The CDR3, as DNA: TGTGCCAGCAGCCAAGATCTGGAATGGAATGAGCAGTTCTTC. Amino acid sequence: CASSQDLEWNEQFF. The chain uses TRBV4-2 and TRBJ2-1; the D is unclear. V was shortened by 0 bases and J by 7 bases, with 10 bases between the two germline ends. The germline V gene encodes CDR1 LGHNA and CDR2 YNFKEQ. The length of the CDR3 is 14 residues.